Presented here are 8 T cell receptor beta chains from one specimen sequenced in a study of cytomegalovirus exposure and HLA in healthy donors. The table came from immunoSEQ multiplex PCR; TCRdb's copy has only in-frame clones and leaves some out. The sample includes under 70,000 clones, roughly 91% of them seen just once. Source material: PBMCs. All receptors come from a young woman in good health and CMV-seronegative.

The chain recombines TRBV9 with TRBJ2-1; D is unresolved. V was cut by 2 bases and J by 4 bases, with 4 bases left in between. The germline V gene encodes CDR1 SGDLS and CDR2 YYNGEE. This CDR3 contains 12 residues. CDR3 bases: TGTGCCAGCAGCGTCGGGTACAATGAGCAGTTCTTC. Its translation: CASSVGYNEQFF.

The rearrangement joins TRBV11-2 to TRBJ2-3; 13 bases are shared with TRBD2. The V gene's germline CDR1 is SGHAT and CDR2 FQNNGV. V gave up 2 bases and J gave up 6 bases; unmatched junction bases: 5. The CDR3 is 16 residues long. This CDR3 reads CASSLRLAGGRDTQYF. CDR3 sequence (DNA): TGTGCCAGCAGCTTAAGACTAGCGGGGGGCCGGGATACGCAGTATTTT.

This clone was seen just once. The chain employs TRBV30 and TRBJ1-6; 11 bases map to TRBD1. This CDR3 spans 15 amino acids. Per the germline V gene, CDR1 is GTSNPN and CDR2 is SVGIG (reference sequence). V lost 1 base and J lost 9; bases outside the gene matches: 5. Here the CDR3 DNA reads TGTGCCTGGAGTGCTGGGACAGGGGGGGGTTCACCCCTCCACTTT. Protein product: CAWSAGTGGGSPLHF.

In DNA form, the CDR3 reads TGTGCCAGCAACAGGGGGACAGATACGCAGTATTTT. Amino acids: CASNRGTDTQYF. V usage is TRBV9 and J usage is TRBJ2-3, with 8 bases that match TRBD1. Germline loops: CDR1 SGDLS, CDR2 YYNGEE. V trimming: 6 bases; J trimming: 3 bases; junction bases outside the gene matches: 0. The CDR3 runs 12 residues.

The table lists this clone with a few counts. The V and J genes are TRBV4-1 and TRBJ1-1; 7 nucleotides line up with TRBD1. Looked up from germline, CDR1 is MGHRA and CDR2 is YSYEKL. With 4 bases clipped from V and 2 bases from J, the junction kept 4 bases outside the gene matches. The CDR3 has 14 residues. Here the CDR3 DNA reads TGCGCCAGCAGCCTCCGGACAGGTAACACTGAAGCTTTCTTT. It encodes CASSLRTGNTEAFF.

The chain couples TRBV27 to TRBJ1-6; the D gene is possibly TRBD1 (6 bases). Trimming removed 4 bases at V and 1 base at J, with 8 bases between. Germline-derived CDR1 and CDR2 are MNHEY and SMNVEV (reference sequence). This CDR3 has 15 amino acids. The CDR3 DNA reads as TGTGCCAGCAGTTCCAGGGGTTCCTATAATTCACCCCTCCACTTT. This sequence encodes CASSSRGSYNSPLHF.

The genes are TRBV10-3 and TRBJ1-2, with 7 bases aligning to TRBD1. This CDR3 comprises 13 residues. Germline CDR1 reads ENHRY; CDR2 reads SYGVKD. V trimming: 3 bases; J trimming: 5 bases; junction bases outside the gene matches: 3. CDR3: CAISDTTGYGYTF. CDR3 DNA: TGTGCCATCAGTGACACGACAGGGTATGGCTACACCTTC.

The V call is TRBV9, the J call TRBJ2-1; D might be TRBD2 (6 bases). The V gene lost 2 bases and the J gene lost 7 bases, with 19 bases spanning the gap. The germline V gene has CDR1 SGDLS and CDR2 YYNGEE. The CDR3 contains 16 residues. CDR3 protein: CASSVEGRTPTNEQFF. The DNA of the CDR3 is TGTGCCAGCAGCGTGGAGGGTCGGACTCCTACAAATGAGCAGTTCTTC.